The 13 T cell receptor beta chains below all came from one sample that was sequenced in a study of neoadjuvant anti-PD-1 for oral cavity cancer. Noted time point: after neoadjuvant nivolumab, at surgical resection. Assay used: immunoSEQ multiplex PCR; TCRdb lists only in-frame clones, some missing. The table shows approximately 9,500 clones, with roughly 70% occurring only once. This specimen was PBMCs, taken after nivolumab (anti-PD-1) treatment. The receptors originated from a person between 40 and 79 years old with oral cavity squamous cell carcinoma.

This clone was seen a few times. The V gene is TRBV5-5, the J gene TRBJ2-1; 12 bases match TRBD2. In germline, CDR1 is SGHKS, CDR2 YYEKEE (reference sequence). J was trimmed by 4 bases and V by 4 bases; bases with no gene match: 6. This CDR3 spans 16 amino acids. CDR3 in DNA: TGTGCCAGCAGCATTCCTAGCGGGGGGGCTTACAATGAGCAGTTCTTC. It specifies CASSIPSGGAYNEQFF.

The V and J genes are TRBV2 and TRBJ1-6; 7 positions match TRBD1. The CDR3 loop spans 16 amino acids. Germline lookup yields CDR1 SNHLY and CDR2 FYNNEI. V lost 6 bases to trimming and J lost 4 bases; unmatched junction nucleotides: 9. DNA of the CDR3: TGTGCCAGCAGCCGCCGACAGGGAGGTTATAATTCACCCCTCCACTTT. Protein sequence: CASSRRQGGYNSPLHF.

The chain uses TRBV5-4 and TRBJ1-1; D remains ambiguous. The CDR3 is 15 residues long. The germline V gene has CDR1 SGHNT and CDR2 YYREEE (reference sequence). V lost 0 bases, J lost 2 bases, and 11 bases lay in between. In DNA, the CDR3 is TGTGCCAGCAGCTTGGGGGGAGGGATCAACACTGAAGCTTTCTTT. This gives the protein CASSLGGGINTEAFF.

This CDR3 reads CASSQERSGDYGYTF. The DNA of the CDR3 is TGTGCCAGCAGCCAAGAAAGGTCCGGGGACTATGGCTACACCTTC. The V call is TRBV14, the J call TRBJ1-2; D is undetermined. Germline lookup yields CDR1 SGHDN and CDR2 FVKESK. Deletions cut 0 bases from V and 3 bases from J, with 11 bases between. The CDR3 extends over 15 amino acids.

The rearrangement joins TRBV9 to TRBJ2-1; 10 nucleotides agree with TRBD2. The V and J ends lost 6 bases and 4 bases, in that order; junction bases with no gene match: 7. The CDR3 length is 15 residues. The germline V gene encodes CDR1 SGDLS and CDR2 YYNGEE. The CDR3 region has the DNA TGTGCCAGCACTCCCGGGACTAGCGTGTACAATGAGCAGTTCTTC. It yields the protein CASTPGTSVYNEQFF.

The chain carries TRBV12-5 and TRBJ1-1, with D maybe TRBD1 (6 bases). V was pared by 7 bases and J by 4 bases, with 13 bases between. Germline CDR1 and CDR2: LGHNT and FRNRAP. This CDR3 comprises 13 residues. CDR3 DNA sequence: TGTGCTAGTGTCCTAAGGGGGGGCACTGAAGCTTTCTTT. It codes for CASVLRGGTEAFF. Full variable domain (outside the CDR3, taken from reference TRBV12-5 and TRBJ1-1): DARVTQTPRHKVTEMGQEVTMRCQPILGHNTVFWYRQTMMQGLELLAYFRNRAPLDDSGMPKDRFSAEMPDATLATLKIQPSEPRDSAVYFCASVLRGGTEAFFGQGTRLTVV.

This chain joins TRBV7-8 and TRBJ2-2, with D unclear. Trimming pared 5 bases from V and 2 bases from J, leaving 21 bases between. The CDR3 loop spans 18 amino acids. In germline, CDR1 is SGHVS, CDR2 FQNEAQ. CDR3 residues: CASSVIVPTGVNTGELFF. The CDR3 DNA follows: TGTGCCAGCAGCGTAATTGTTCCTACCGGAGTTAACACCGGGGAGCTGTTTTTT.

V gene TRBV15 combines with J gene TRBJ2-7; D is possibly TRBD2 (6 bases). CDR1 and CDR2 (germline): LNHNV, YYDKDF (reference sequence). The CDR3 spans 12 residues. The V end lost 4 bases, the J end lost 5 bases, and 9 bases lay between the germline ends. CDR3 in amino acids: CATSKASDEQYF. CDR3 bases: TGTGCCACCAGCAAGGCTAGCGACGAGCAGTACTTC.

The chain employs TRBV29-1 and TRBJ1-2, with D perhaps matching TRBD1 (6 bases). Trimming removed 5 bases from V and 4 bases from J, with 20 bases in between. There are 15 residues in the CDR3. Germline lookup yields CDR1 SQVTM and CDR2 ANQGSEA. The CDR3 DNA is TGCAGCGTTCCCCAAAGGGGGACAACCGGCTATGGCTACACCTTC. Encoded protein: CSVPQRGTTGYGYTF.

This clone was recorded once. The chain carries TRBV2 and TRBJ1-3; perhaps TRBD1 as D (5 bases). Germline-derived CDR1 and CDR2 are SNHLY and FYNNEI. V lost 2 bases and J 4 bases, leaving 12 bases between the germline ends. CDR3 size: 15 residues. The CDR3 sequence: CASSESEGPGNTIYF. The CDR3 nucleotides read TGTGCCAGCAGTGAATCAGAGGGACCCGGAAACACCATATATTTT.

J is TRBJ2-7 and V is TRBV14; D is possibly TRBD1 (5 bases). CDR3 length: 12 residues. V lost 0 bases and J lost 9, with 9 bases in between. CDR1 and CDR2 (germline): SGHDN, FVKESK. In DNA form, the CDR3 reads TGTGCCAGCAGCCAAGAAGGGGTGAGGCAGTACTTC. This gives the protein CASSQEGVRQYF.

This clone was observed a handful of times. V and J are TRBV7-2 and TRBJ1-6; no clear D. Germline CDR1 reads SGHTA; CDR2 reads FQGNSA. V lost 3 bases to trimming and J lost 7 bases, with 13 bases between them. CDR3 size: 15 residues. The CDR3 loop reads CASSFQRHSNSPLHF. In nucleotides, the CDR3 is TGTGCCAGCAGCTTCCAACGGCACTCGAATTCACCCCTCCACTTT.

The chain recombines TRBV27 with TRBJ2-1; no clear D gene. The CDR3 covers 15 residues. Germline V gene lookup returns CDR1 MNHEY and CDR2 SMNVEV (reference sequence). The V end was cut by 0 bases, the J end by 5 bases, with 11 bases between. The CDR3 region has the DNA TGTGCCAGCAGTTTATCAGGGTTCCTACACAATGAGCAGTTCTTC. Protein: CASSLSGFLHNEQFF.